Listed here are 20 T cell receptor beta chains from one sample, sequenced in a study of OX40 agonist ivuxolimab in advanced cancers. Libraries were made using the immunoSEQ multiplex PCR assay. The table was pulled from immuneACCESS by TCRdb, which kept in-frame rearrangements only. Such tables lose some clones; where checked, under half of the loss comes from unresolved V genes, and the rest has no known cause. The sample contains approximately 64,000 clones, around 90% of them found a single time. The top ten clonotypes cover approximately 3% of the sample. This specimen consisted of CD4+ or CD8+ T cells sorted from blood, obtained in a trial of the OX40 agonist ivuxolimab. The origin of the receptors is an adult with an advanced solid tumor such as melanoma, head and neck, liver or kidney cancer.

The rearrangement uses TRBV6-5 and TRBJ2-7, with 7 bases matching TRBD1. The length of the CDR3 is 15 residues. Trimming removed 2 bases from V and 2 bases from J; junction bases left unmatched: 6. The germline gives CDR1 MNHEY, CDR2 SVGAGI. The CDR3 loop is CASSYPKGQTYEQYF. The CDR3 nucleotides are TGTGCCAGCAGTTACCCCAAGGGACAGACCTACGAGCAGTACTTC.

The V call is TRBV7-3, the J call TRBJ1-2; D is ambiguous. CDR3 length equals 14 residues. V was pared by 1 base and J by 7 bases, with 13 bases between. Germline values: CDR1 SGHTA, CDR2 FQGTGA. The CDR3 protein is CASSLIPGWGGYTF. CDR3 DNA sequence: TGTGCCAGCAGCTTAATCCCCGGCTGGGGTGGCTACACCTTC.

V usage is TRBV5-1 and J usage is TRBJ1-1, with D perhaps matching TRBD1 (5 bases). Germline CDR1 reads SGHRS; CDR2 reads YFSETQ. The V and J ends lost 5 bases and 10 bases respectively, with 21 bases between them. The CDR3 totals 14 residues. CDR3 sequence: CASRWGFSTGAAFF. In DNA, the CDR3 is TGCGCCAGCAGGTGGGGCTTCTCCACAGGTGCAGCTTTCTTT. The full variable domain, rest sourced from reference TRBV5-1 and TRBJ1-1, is KAGVTQTPRYLIKTRGQQVTLSCSPISGHRSVSWYQQTPGQGLQFLFEYFSETQRNKGNFPGRFSGRQFSNSRSEMNVSTLELGDSALYLCASRWGFSTGAAFFGQGTRLTVV.

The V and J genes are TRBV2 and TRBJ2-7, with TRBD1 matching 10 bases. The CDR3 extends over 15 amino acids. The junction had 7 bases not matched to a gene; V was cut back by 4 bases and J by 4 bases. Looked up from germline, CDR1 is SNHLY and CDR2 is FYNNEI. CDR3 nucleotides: TGTGCCAGCAGTGGTGGGACAGGGGAAGGATACGAGCAGTACTTC. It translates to CASSGGTGEGYEQYF. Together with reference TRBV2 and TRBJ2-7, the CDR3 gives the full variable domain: EPEVTQTPSHQVTQMGQEVILRCVPISNHLYFYWYRQILGQKVEFLVSFYNNEISEKSEIFDDQFSVERPDGSNFTLKIRSTKLEDSAMYFCASSGGTGEGYEQYFGPGTRLTVT.

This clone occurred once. DNA of the CDR3: TGTGCCTGGATAGGGGGGCATGAGCAGTTCTTC. Its translation: CAWIGGHEQFF. The chain employs TRBV30 and TRBJ2-1; D may match TRBD1 or TRBD2 (6 bases each). The CDR3 is 11 residues long. V shed 4 bases and J shed 8 bases, with 9 bases lying between them. Per the germline V gene, CDR1 is GTSNPN and CDR2 is SVGIG (reference sequence). Looking up the rest from reference TRBV30 and TRBJ2-1 gives the full variable domain: SQTIHQWPATLVQPVGSPLSLECTVEGTSNPNLYWYRQAAGRGLQLLFYSVGIGQISSEVPQNLSASRPQDRQFILSSKKLLLSDSGFYLCAWIGGHEQFFGPGTRLTVL.

CDR3 coding DNA: TGTGCCAGCAGTTCCTCAGGGATCCAAGAGACCCAGTACTTC. It specifies CASSSSGIQETQYF. The chain joins TRBV28 to TRBJ2-5; maybe TRBD1 (5 bases). Germline loops: CDR1 MDHEN, CDR2 SYDVKM. CDR3 size: 14 residues. V was clipped by 4 bases and J by 1 base, with 10 bases between them.

This CDR3 is CASSRDRAPTGELFF. The CDR3 DNA sequence: TGCGCCAGCAGCCGGGACAGGGCACCCACCGGGGAGCTGTTTTTT. The chain recombines TRBV4-1 with TRBJ2-2; 9 bases map to TRBD1. Germline V CDR1 and CDR2: MGHRA, YSYEKL. With V trimmed by 4 bases and J by 4 bases, 4 bases remained unmatched. The CDR3 covers 15 residues.

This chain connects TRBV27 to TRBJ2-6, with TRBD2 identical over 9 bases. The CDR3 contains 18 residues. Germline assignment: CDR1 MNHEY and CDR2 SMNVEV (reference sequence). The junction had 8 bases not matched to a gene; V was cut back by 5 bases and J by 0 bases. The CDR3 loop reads CASSPGLARSSGANVLTF. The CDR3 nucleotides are TGTGCCAGCAGTCCCGGACTAGCGCGGAGCTCTGGGGCCAACGTCCTGACTTTC.

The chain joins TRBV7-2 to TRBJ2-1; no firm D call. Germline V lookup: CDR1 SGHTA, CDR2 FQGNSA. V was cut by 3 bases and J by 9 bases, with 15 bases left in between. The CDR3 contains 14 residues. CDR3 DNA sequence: TGTGCCAGCAGCTTGGGCCTAGAACGGACTGAGCAGTTCTTC. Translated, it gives CASSLGLERTEQFF.

The CDR3 DNA reads TGTGCCAGCAGCATGGGGCACGGTCAGCCCCAGCATTTT. As protein: CASSMGHGQPQHF. The genes are TRBV7-3 and TRBJ1-5, with D possibly being TRBD1 (5 bases). With 5 bases removed from V and 6 bases from J, the gap between germline ends came to 11 bases. The CDR3 totals 13 residues. Germline V gene data show CDR1 as SGHTA and CDR2 as FQGTGA.

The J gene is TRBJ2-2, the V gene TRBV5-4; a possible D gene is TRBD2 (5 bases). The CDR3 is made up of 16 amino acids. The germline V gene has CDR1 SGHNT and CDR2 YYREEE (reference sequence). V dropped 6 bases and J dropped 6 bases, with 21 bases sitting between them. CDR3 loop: CASTTGLARNAGELFF. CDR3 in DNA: TGTGCCAGCACCACCGGGCTAGCCAGAAACGCCGGGGAGCTGTTTTTT.

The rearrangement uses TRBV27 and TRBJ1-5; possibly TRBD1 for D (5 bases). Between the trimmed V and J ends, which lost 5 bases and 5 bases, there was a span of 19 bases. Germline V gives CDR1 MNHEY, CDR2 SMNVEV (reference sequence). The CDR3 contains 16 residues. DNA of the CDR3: TGTGCCAGCAGTCCCCTATCGTCAGGGAAATATCAGCCCCAGCATTTT. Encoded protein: CASSPLSSGKYQPQHF.

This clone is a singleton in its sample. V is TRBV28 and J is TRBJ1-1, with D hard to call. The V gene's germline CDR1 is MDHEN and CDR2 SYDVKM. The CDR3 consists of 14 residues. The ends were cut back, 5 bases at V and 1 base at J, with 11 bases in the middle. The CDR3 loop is CASSPGLGNTEAFF. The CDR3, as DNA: TGTGCCAGCAGTCCAGGTCTCGGGAACACTGAAGCTTTCTTT.

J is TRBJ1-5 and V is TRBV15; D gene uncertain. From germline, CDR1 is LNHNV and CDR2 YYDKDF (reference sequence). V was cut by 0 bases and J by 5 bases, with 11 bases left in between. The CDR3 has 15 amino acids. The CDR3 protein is CATSRDRAGYQPQHF. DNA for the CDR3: TGTGCCACCAGCAGAGATAGGGCGGGGTATCAGCCCCAGCATTTT.

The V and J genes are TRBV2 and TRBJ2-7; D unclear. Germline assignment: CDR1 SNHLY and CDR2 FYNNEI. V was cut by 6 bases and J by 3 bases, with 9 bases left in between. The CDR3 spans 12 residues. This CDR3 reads CASSASYYEQYF. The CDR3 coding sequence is TGTGCCAGCAGCGCGAGTTACTACGAGCAGTACTTC.

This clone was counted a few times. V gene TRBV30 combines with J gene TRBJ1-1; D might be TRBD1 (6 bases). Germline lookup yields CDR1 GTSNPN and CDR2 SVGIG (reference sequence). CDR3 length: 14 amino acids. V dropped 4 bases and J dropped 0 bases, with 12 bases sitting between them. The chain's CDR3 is CAWKLTGMNTEAFF. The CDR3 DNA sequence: TGTGCCTGGAAACTGACAGGTATGAACACTGAAGCTTTCTTT.

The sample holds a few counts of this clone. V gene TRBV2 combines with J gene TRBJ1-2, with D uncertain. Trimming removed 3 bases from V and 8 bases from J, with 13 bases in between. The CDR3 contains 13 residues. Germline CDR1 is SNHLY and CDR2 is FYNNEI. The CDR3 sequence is CASSDRNHVGYTF. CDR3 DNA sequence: TGTGCCAGCAGTGATCGGAACCACGTAGGCTACACCTTC.

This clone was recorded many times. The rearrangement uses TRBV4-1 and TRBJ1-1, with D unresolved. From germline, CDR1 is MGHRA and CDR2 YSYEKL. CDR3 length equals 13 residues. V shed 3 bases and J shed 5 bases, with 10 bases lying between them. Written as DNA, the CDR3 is TGCGCCAGCAGCCACGGGAGGTGGACTGAAGCTTTCTTT. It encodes CASSHGRWTEAFF.

DNA for the CDR3: TGTGCCAGCAGACCTAGCGGGAGGCAAGAGACCCAGTACTTC. Amino acids: CASRPSGRQETQYF. The genes are TRBV28 and TRBJ2-5, with 11 bases fitting TRBD2. Germline V gives CDR1 MDHEN, CDR2 SYDVKM. This CDR3 comprises 14 residues. J was trimmed by 2 bases and V by 6 bases; bases with no gene match: 2.

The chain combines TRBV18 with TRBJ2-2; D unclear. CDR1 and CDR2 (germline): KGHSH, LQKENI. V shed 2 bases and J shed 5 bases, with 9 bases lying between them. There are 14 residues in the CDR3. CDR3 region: CASSPGVATGELFF. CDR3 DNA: TGTGCCAGCTCACCAGGGGTCGCAACCGGGGAGCTGTTTTTT.